The sequence of this TCR beta chain was determined in a study of tumor-infiltrating lymphocytes in localized non-small cell lung cancer. Background on the study: The cohort mixed smokers and never-smokers, several histologies, and some post-neoadjuvant-chemotherapy samples.

The trim removed 1 base at V and 5 bases at J, leaving 1 base unmatched. The CDR3 length is 13 residues. Germline V gene sequence: CDR1 SGHDN, CDR2 FVKESK. Only in-frame clones appear in the TCRdb table, and some are missing; sequencing was by immunoSEQ multiplex PCR. The data hold 6,500 to 9,000 clones, with 55% to 75% observed a single time. Remarks on this clone: No antigen is known for it.

Study findings and constraints: T-cell fraction did not differ between immunotypes IM1 and IM2. Each assay used a separate piece of the same tissue. Available tissue quantity limited TCR sequencing to a patient subset.

This sequence was found in a human donor with non-small cell lung cancer. The specimen was uninvolved lung tissue not adjacent to the tumor. The chain employs TRBV14 and TRBJ1-2; 7 nucleotides match TRBD1. The CDR3 DNA reads as TGTGCCAGCAGCCAAGGGACAGGTTATGGCTACACCTTC. Protein product: CASSQGTGYGYTF.